These T cell receptor beta chains were read from a single sample in a study of beta chain features in type 1 diabetes. TCRdb's table, derived via immunoSEQ multiplex PCR, lists solely in-frame clones and lacks some. The table has around 690,000 clones, roughly an eighth seen once. The sequenced sample consisted of naive CD4+ T cells from blood. All receptors derive from a man younger than 40 with type 1 diabetes. The CDR3 runs from the conserved cysteine through the conserved F or W. D genes are given only for firm matches. Clone size is not always given. Where it is, it says once, few, many or a class for expanded clones.

D	J	V	size	CDR3	DNA
NA	TRBJ1-2	TRBV2	NA	CASTSQAPKGGYTF	TGTGCCAGCACATCACAAGCCCCCAAAGGGGGCTACACCTTC
TRBD2	TRBJ2-5	TRBV7-2	NA	CASSSTSIQETQYF	TGTGCCAGCAGCTCGACTAGCATCCAAGAGACCCAGTACTTC
NA	TRBJ2-5	TRBV7-6	NA	CASSLAGEPPQETQYF	TGTGCCAGCAGCTTAGCTGGGGAACCCCCACAAGAGACCCAGTACTTC
NA	TRBJ2-7	TRBV29-1	few	CSVEDHRSYEQYF	TGCAGCGTTGAAGATCACAGGTCCTACGAGCAGTACTTC
TRBD1	TRBJ2-7	TRBV27	few	CASNPGQGPYEQYF	TGTGCCAGCAATCCGGGACAGGGACCCTACGAGCAGTACTTC
TRBD2	TRBJ2-2	TRBV7-2	NA	CASSLYQRGTTGELFF	TGTGCCAGCAGCTTATACCAGCGGGGGACGACCGGGGAGCTGTTTTTT
NA	TRBJ2-1	TRBV7-2	NA	CASSLLGSSYNEQFF	TGTGCCAGCAGCTTACTTGGGAGCTCCTACAATGAGCAGTTCTTC
TRBD2	TRBJ2-7	TRBV27	NA	CASSLSASGGFEQYF	TGTGCCAGCAGTTTGTCGGCCAGCGGGGGGTTCGAGCAGTACTTC
TRBD1	TRBJ1-4	TRBV29-1	NA	CSVTYRGKEKLFF	TGCAGCGTTACTTACAGGGGAAAAGAAAAACTGTTTTTT
NA	TRBJ2-7	TRBV7-9	few	CASSLGTVGEQYF	TGTGCCAGCAGCTTAGGGACAGTTGGTGAGCAGTACTTC
NA	TRBJ2-2	TRBV2	NA	CASSEAGPNTGELFF	TGTGCCAGCAGTGAAGCGGGTCCGAACACCGGGGAGCTGTTTTTT
TRBD2	TRBJ2-1	TRBV7-9	few	CASSLALSGSYNEQFF	TGTGCCAGCAGCTTAGCGCTTAGCGGGTCCTACAATGAGCAGTTCTTC
NA	TRBJ1-2	TRBV4-1	few	CASSQEGNYGYTF	TGCGCCAGCAGCCAAGAAGGAAACTATGGCTACACCTTC
TRBD2	TRBJ2-4	TRBV19	NA	CASSIGTRGKNIQYF	TGTGCCAGTAGTATTGGGACTAGGGGGAAAAACATTCAGTACTTC
TRBD2	TRBJ2-2	TRBV5-1	NA	CASRPTSGGSNTGELFF	TGCGCCAGCAGACCCACTAGCGGGGGGTCGAACACCGGGGAGCTGTTTTTT
NA	TRBJ2-5	TRBV5-4	few	CASSLHTRETQYF	TGTGCCAGCAGCTTACATACCAGGGAGACCCAGTACTTC
NA	TRBJ2-7	TRBV4-2	NA	CAIPFYEQYF	TGTGCCATCCCATTCTACGAGCAGTACTTC
NA	TRBJ1-2	TRBV7-2	NA	CASSLNSERGYTF	TGTGCCAGCAGCTTAAATTCGGAGAGGGGCTACACCTTC
NA	TRBJ2-7	TRBV6-5	NA	CASSDQGPYEQYF	TGTGCCAGCAGTGACCAGGGGCCCTACGAGCAGTACTTC
NA	TRBJ2-1	TRBV9	NA	CASSVGQGHNNEQFF	TGTGCCAGCAGCGTAGGGCAGGGGCATAACAATGAGCAGTTCTTC
NA	TRBJ2-3	TRBV6-1	few	CASSWDTSTDTQYF	TGTGCCAGCAGCTGGGACACTAGCACAGATACGCAGTATTTT
NA	TRBJ2-3	TRBV19	few	CASTGGVGGGTDTQYF	TGTGCCAGTACCGGCGGGGTAGGCGGAGGCACAGATACGCAGTATTTT
TRBD2	TRBJ2-7	TRBV11-3	few	CASSTSGGAYEQYF	TGTGCCAGCAGTACTAGCGGGGGAGCCTACGAGCAGTACTTC
NA	TRBJ2-7	TRBV2	NA	CASSEGGTRSYEQYF	TGTGCCAGCAGTGAAGGGGGGACTCGCTCCTACGAGCAGTACTTC
NA	TRBJ1-2	TRBV19	few	CASSIGPTGNYGYTF	TGTGCCAGTAGTATAGGCCCAACAGGGAACTATGGCTACACCTTC
NA	TRBJ2-7	TRBV25-1	few	CASSENTAGEQYF	TGTGCCAGCAGTGAAAACACGGCCGGCGAGCAGTACTTC
TRBD2	TRBJ2-4	TRBV27	few	CASRRIAGGVKKNIQYF	TGTGCCAGCAGGCGTATAGCGGGGGGCGTCAAAAAAAACATTCAGTACTTC
NA	TRBJ2-2	TRBV18	few	CASSRPSSGNTGELFF	TGTGCCAGCTCACGACCAAGTTCCGGGAACACCGGGGAGCTGTTTTTT
TRBD1	TRBJ2-3	TRBV18	NA	CASSPTGVKADTQYF	TGTGCCAGCTCACCAACAGGGGTGAAGGCAGATACGCAGTATTTT
NA	TRBJ1-6	TRBV9	few	CASSADRSNSPLHF	TGTGCCAGCAGCGCGGACCGTAGTAATTCACCCCTCCACTTT
NA	TRBJ1-5	TRBV19	NA	CASSALGQPQHF	TGTGCCAGTAGTGCACTGGGGCAGCCCCAGCATTTT